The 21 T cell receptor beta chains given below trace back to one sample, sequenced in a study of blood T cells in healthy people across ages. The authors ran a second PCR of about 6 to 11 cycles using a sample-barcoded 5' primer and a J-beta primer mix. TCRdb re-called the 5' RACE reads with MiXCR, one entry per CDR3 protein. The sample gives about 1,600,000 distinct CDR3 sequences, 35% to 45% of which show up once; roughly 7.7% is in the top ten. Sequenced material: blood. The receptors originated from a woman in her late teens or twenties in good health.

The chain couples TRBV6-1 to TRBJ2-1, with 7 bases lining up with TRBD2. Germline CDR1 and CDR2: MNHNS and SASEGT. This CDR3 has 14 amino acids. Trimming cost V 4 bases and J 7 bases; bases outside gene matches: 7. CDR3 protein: CASSGLALRNEQFF. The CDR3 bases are TGTGCCAGCAGTGGACTAGCTTTAAGGAATGAGCAGTTCTTC.

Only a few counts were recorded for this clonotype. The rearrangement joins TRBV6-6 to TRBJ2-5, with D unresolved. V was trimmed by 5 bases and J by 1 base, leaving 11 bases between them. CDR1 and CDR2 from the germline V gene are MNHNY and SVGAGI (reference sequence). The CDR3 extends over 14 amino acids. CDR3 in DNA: TGTGCCAGCAGTACCCGGGCCCGCCAAGAGACCCAGTACTTC. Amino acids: CASSTRARQETQYF.

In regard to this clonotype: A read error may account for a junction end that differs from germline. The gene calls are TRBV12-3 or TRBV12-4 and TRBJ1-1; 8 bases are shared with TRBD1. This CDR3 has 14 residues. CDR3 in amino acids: CASSLSQGDTEAFF. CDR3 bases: TGCGCCAGCAGCTTGTCACAGGGGGACACTGAAGCTTTCTTT.

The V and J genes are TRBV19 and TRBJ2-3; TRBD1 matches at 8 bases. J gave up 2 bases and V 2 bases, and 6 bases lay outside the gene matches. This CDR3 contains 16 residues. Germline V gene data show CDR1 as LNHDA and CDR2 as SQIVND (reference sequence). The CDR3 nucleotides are TGTGCCAGTAGTATATCCGGACAGGGCTACACAGATACGCAGTATTTT. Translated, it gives CASSISGQGYTDTQYF.

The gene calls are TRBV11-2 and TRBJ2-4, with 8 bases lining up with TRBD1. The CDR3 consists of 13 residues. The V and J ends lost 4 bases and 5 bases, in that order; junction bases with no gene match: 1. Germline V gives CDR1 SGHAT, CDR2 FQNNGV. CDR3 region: CASSSGGQNIQYF. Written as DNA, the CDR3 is TGTGCCAGCAGCTCAGGGGGCCAAAACATTCAGTACTTC.

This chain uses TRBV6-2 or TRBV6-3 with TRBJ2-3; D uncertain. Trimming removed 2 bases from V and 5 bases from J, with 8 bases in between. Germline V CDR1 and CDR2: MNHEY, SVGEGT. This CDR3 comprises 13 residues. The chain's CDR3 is CASSYLNLDTQYF. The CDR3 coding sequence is TGTGCCAGCAGTTACCTCAATTTAGATACGCAGTATTTT.

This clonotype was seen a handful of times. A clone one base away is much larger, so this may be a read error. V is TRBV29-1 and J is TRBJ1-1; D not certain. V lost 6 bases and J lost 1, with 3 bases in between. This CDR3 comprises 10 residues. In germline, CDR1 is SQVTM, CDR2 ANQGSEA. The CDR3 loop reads CSVQNTEAFF. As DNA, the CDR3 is TGCAGCGTACAGAACACTGAAGCTTTCTTT.

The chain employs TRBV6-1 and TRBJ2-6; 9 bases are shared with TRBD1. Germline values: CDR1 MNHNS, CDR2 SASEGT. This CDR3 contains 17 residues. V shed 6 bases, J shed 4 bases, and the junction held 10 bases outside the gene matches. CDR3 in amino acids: CASSPTDRGSGANVLTF. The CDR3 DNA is TGTGCCAGCAGCCCAACGGACAGGGGATCCGGGGCCAACGTCCTGACTTTC.

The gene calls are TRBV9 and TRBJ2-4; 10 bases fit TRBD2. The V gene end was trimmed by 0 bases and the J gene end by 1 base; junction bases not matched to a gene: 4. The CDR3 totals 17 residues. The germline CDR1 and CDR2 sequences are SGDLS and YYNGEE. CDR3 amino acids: CASSVGNSGGAKNIQYF. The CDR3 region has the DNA TGTGCCAGCAGCGTAGGAAATAGCGGGGGGGCCAAAAACATTCAGTACTTC.

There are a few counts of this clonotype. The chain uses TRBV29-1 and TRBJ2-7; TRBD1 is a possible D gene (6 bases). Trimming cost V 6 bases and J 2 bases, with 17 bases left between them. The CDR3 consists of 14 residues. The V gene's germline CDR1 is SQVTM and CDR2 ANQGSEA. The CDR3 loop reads CSVSRTEFPYEQYF. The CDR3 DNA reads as TGCAGCGTATCCCGGACAGAATTCCCCTACGAGCAGTACTTC.

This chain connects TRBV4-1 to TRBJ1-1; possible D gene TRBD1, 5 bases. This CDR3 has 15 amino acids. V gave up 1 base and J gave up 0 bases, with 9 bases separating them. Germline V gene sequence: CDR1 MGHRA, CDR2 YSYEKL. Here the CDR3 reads CASSQVLQVNTEAFF. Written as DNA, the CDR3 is TGCGCCAGCAGCCAAGTGCTACAGGTGAACACTGAAGCTTTCTTT.

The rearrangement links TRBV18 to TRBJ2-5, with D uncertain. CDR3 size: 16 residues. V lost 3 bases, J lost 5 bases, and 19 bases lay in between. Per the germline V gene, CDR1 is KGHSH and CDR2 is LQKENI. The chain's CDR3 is CASSPSAGSPSETQYF. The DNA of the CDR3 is TGTGCCAGCTCACCGTCGGCCGGGTCCCCCTCGGAGACCCAGTACTTC.

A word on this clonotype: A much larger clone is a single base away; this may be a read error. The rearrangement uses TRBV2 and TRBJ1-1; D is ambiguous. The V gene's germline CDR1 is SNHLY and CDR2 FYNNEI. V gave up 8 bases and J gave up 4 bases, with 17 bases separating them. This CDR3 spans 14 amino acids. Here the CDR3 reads CASGPTTIRTEAFF. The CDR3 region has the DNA TGTGCCAGCGGCCCGACCACCATCCGCACTGAAGCTTTCTTT.

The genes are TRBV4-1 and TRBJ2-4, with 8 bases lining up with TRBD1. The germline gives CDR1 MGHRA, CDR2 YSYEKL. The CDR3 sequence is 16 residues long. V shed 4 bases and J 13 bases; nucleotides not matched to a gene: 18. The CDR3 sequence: CASSRDLEQGVYEQYF. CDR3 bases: TGCGCCAGCAGCCGAGATCTGGAACAGGGGGTCTATGAGCAGTACTTC.

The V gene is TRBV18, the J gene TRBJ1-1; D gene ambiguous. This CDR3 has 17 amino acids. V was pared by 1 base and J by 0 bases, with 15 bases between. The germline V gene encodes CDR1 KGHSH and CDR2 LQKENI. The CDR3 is CASSPRASPELNTEAFF. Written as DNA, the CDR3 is TGTGCCAGCTCACCACGGGCCTCACCCGAGCTGAACACTGAAGCTTTCTTT.

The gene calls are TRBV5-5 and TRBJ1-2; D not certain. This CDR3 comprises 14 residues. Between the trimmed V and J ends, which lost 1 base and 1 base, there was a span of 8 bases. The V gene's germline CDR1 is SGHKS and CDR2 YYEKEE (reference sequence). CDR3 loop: CASSLPGNNYGYTF. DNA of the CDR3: TGTGCCAGCAGCTTGCCCGGCAATAACTATGGCTACACCTTC.

CDR3: CASTRDRILGYTF. The CDR3 DNA is TGTGCCAGCACGAGGGACCGAATCCTTGGCTACACCTTC. The V and J genes are TRBV12-3 or TRBV12-4 and TRBJ1-2; maybe TRBD1 (5 bases). This CDR3 has 13 residues. V was shortened by 7 bases and J by 7 bases, with 16 bases between the two germline ends.

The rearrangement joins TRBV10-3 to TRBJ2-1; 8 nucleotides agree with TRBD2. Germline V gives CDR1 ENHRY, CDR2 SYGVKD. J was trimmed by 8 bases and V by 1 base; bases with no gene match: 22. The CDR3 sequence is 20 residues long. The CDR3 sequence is CAISEYLAGREGRSLDEQFF. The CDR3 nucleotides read TGTGCCATCAGTGAGTACTTAGCGGGACGGGAGGGCCGTTCGTTGGATGAGCAGTTCTTC.

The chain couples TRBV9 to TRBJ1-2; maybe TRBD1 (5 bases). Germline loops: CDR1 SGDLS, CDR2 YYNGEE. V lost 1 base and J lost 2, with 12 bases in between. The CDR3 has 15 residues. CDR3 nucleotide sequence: TGTGCCAGCAGCGTAACTTCGGCAGGGAACTATGGCTACACCTTC. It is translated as CASSVTSAGNYGYTF. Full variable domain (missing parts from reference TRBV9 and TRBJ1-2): DSGVTQTPKHLITATGQRVTLRCSPRSGDLSVYWYQQSLDQGLQFLIQYYNGEERAKGNILERFSAQQFPDLHSELNLSSLELGDSALYFCASSVTSAGNYGYTFGSGTRLTVV.

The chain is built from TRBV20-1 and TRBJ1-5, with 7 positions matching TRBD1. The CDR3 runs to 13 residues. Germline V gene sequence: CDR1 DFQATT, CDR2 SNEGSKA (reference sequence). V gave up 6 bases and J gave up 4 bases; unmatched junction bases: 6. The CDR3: CSAQGVMNQPQHF. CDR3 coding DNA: TGCAGTGCGCAGGGGGTTATGAATCAGCCCCAGCATTTT.

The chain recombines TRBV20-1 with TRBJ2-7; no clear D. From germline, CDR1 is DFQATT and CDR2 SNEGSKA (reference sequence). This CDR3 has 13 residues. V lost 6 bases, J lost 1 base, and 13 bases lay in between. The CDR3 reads CSAQSHWSYEQYF. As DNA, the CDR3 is TGCAGTGCCCAGTCGCACTGGTCCTACGAGCAGTACTTC.